What follows are 30 T cell receptor beta chains derived from one specimen sequenced in a study of blood T cells in healthy people across ages (dated by TCRdb to the mid-2010s). The library relied on 5' RACE. TCRdb shows the sequencer as Illumina HiSeq 2500. A second PCR of about 7 to 12 cycles was performed with a sample-barcoded 5' primer and a J-beta primer mix. TCRdb cleaned the public reads at Q25 with fastp, built clones with MiXCR and kept in-frame beta chains. Each entry is one CDR3 protein sequence, shown with its most common DNA and genes. The sample table contains 650,000 to 700,000 distinct CDR3 sequences; only one count was recorded for more than 45% of them. Roughly 14% of the sample lies in the top ten. Sequencing used blood. These receptor sequences come from a woman aged 80 or over in good health.

The rearrangement joins TRBV20-1 to TRBJ2-7; TRBD2 agrees at 16 bases. The V gene's germline CDR1 is DFQATT and CDR2 SNEGSKA (reference sequence). The CDR3 loop spans 14 amino acids. Unmatched junction bases numbered 1, after V lost 6 bases and J lost 2 bases. This CDR3 is CSAGLAGGPYEQYF. The CDR3 region has the DNA TGCAGTGCGGGACTAGCGGGAGGGCCCTACGAGCAGTACTTC.

This clonotype was counted at least ten times. This chain connects TRBV10-3 to TRBJ2-3, with 8 positions matching TRBD1. J gave up 8 bases and V 0 bases, and 7 bases lay outside the gene matches. Germline-derived CDR1 and CDR2 are ENHRY and SYGVKD. CDR3 size: 15 residues. Written as DNA, the CDR3 is TGTGCCATCAGTGAGTCGGACAGGGTTATGGGTACGCAGTATTTT. Translation: CAISESDRVMGTQYF.

This chain links TRBV29-1 with TRBJ2-3; 12 bases align to TRBD2. Trimming at V came to 3 bases and at J to 8 bases, leaving 6 bases not matched to a gene. Germline CDR1 reads SQVTM; CDR2 reads ANQGSEA. The CDR3 spans 14 residues. CDR3 amino acids: CSVDRLAGVVTQYF. For the CDR3, the DNA is TGCAGCGTTGACCGACTAGCGGGAGTAGTTACGCAGTATTTT.

The chain recombines TRBV24-1 with TRBJ2-1; D uncertain. CDR1 and CDR2 from the germline V gene are KGHDR and SFDVKD. The CDR3 runs to 13 residues. The V and J ends lost 9 bases and 1 base respectively, with 9 bases between them. CDR3 sequence: CATSGSSYNEQFF. CDR3 DNA: TGTGCCACCTCCGGCAGTTCCTACAATGAGCAGTTCTTC.

This clonotype showed up just a few times. The chain is built from TRBV7-9 and TRBJ2-7, with a possible D match to TRBD1 (5 bases). V was cut by 3 bases and J by 3 bases, with 15 bases left in between. This CDR3 has 15 residues. Per the germline V gene, CDR1 is SEHNR and CDR2 is FQNEAQ (reference sequence). This chain's CDR3 is CASSFVSGHIYEQYF. CDR3 nucleotide sequence: TGTGCCAGCAGCTTTGTTTCAGGGCACATCTACGAGCAGTACTTC.

This clonotype was found many times. The V gene is TRBV6-6, the J gene TRBJ2-4; 8 bases are shared with TRBD1. Germline V gives CDR1 MNHNY, CDR2 SVGAGI (reference sequence). The CDR3 sequence is 16 residues long. The J segment lost 2 bases and the V segment lost 5 bases, leaving 8 bases of the junction unmatched. The CDR3 loop is CASSPGQGGSKNIQYF. CDR3 DNA sequence: TGTGCCAGCAGTCCCGGACAGGGAGGATCCAAAAACATTCAGTACTTC.

The genes are TRBV29-1 and TRBJ2-5; TRBD1 is a possible D gene (6 bases). Germline V CDR1 and CDR2: SQVTM, ANQGSEA. This CDR3 spans 11 amino acids. Trimming stripped 7 bases from V and 12 bases from J, with 18 bases between. CDR3 sequence: CSAAVGQMEYF. In DNA, the CDR3 is TGCAGCGCGGCCGTAGGACAGATGGAGTACTTC.

With respect to this clonotype: A read error may be the cause here, since a much bigger clone is one base away. The chain recombines TRBV25-1 with TRBJ2-1, with 7 bases that match TRBD2. The germline gives CDR1 MGHDK, CDR2 SYGVNS. CDR3 size: 13 residues. The CDR3, as DNA: TGTGCCAGCAGTGCAGCGGGGTACAATGAGCTGTTCTTC. Translation: CASSAAGYNELFF.

The DNA of the CDR3 is TGTGCCAGCAGTTTGAACAGGGGACTCAATCAGCCCCAGCATTTT. It is translated as CASSLNRGLNQPQHF. The gene calls are TRBV27 and TRBJ1-5; 7 bases are a match to TRBD1. From germline, CDR1 is MNHEY and CDR2 SMNVEV (reference sequence). The CDR3 covers 15 residues. V lost 3 bases and J lost 3; bases outside the gene matches: 5.

Regarding this clonotype: This sequence may be a read error, since a much larger clone differs from it by one base. This chain links TRBV27 with TRBJ2-5; D is perhaps TRBD1 (5 bases). V lost 3 bases and J lost 11, with 22 bases in between. The CDR3 loop spans 15 amino acids. Germline CDR1 reads MNHEY; CDR2 reads SMNVEV (reference sequence). CDR3 sequence (DNA): TGTGCCAGCAGTTTGCGACTGGGGCGCGTCTACGGGCAGTACTTC. Residues: CASSLRLGRVYGQYF.

The chain uses TRBV29-1 and TRBJ2-7; TRBD2 matches 7 bases. This CDR3 comprises 12 residues. Germline-derived CDR1 and CDR2 are SQVTM and ANQGSEA. V lost 7 bases, J lost 2 bases, and 5 bases stayed unmatched. CDR3 in DNA: TGCAGCGCGGGGGGTTACCCCTACGAGCAGTACTTC. It yields the protein CSAGGYPYEQYF.

This sequence joins TRBV4-1 and TRBJ2-7; 7 bases are a match to TRBD1. Trimming at V came to 7 bases and at J to 2 bases, leaving 8 bases not matched to a gene. Germline loops: CDR1 MGHRA, CDR2 YSYEKL. The CDR3 has 14 amino acids. The CDR3 sequence is CASIDPGQTYEQYF. In DNA form, the CDR3 reads TGCGCCAGCATCGATCCGGGACAGACCTACGAGCAGTACTTC.

V is TRBV5-1 and J is TRBJ2-3, with no clear D. Deletions cut 0 bases from V and 6 bases from J, with 11 bases between. The CDR3 spans 14 residues. CDR1 SGHRS and CDR2 YFSETQ come from the germline V gene. CDR3 DNA sequence: TGCGCCAGCAGCTTGGAGGACCGTGGGGATACGCAGTATTTT. This translates into CASSLEDRGDTQYF.

This clonotype was counted at least ten times. The CDR3 DNA follows: TGTGCCAGCAGCTTGTTAGGCCTAGCGGGGGCGACCTCCTACAATGAGCAGTTCTTC. It yields the protein CASSLLGLAGATSYNEQFF. The chain uses TRBV5-5 and TRBJ2-1; 10 nucleotides line up with TRBD2. V lost 1 base to trimming and J lost 0 bases; unmatched junction nucleotides: 10. Per the germline V gene, CDR1 is SGHKS and CDR2 is YYEKEE (reference sequence). CDR3 length equals 19 residues.

V and J are TRBV4-3 and TRBJ2-7, with 9 bases identical to TRBD1. CDR1 is LGHNA and CDR2 is YSLEER in the germline V gene. The CDR3 loop spans 16 amino acids. Unmatched junction bases numbered 9, after V lost 2 bases and J lost 4 bases. CDR3 in amino acids: CASSQSPGQGYYEQYF. The CDR3 bases are TGCGCCAGCAGCCAATCCCCGGGACAGGGATATTACGAGCAGTACTTC.

This clonotype was seen many times. The chain recombines TRBV29-1 with TRBJ2-1; D is perhaps TRBD2 (5 bases). Between the trimmed V and J ends, which lost 6 bases and 2 bases, there was a span of 8 bases. The germline CDR1 and CDR2 sequences are SQVTM and ANQGSEA. The CDR3 extends over 12 amino acids. The CDR3 region is CSVMTTYNEQFF. The CDR3 DNA reads TGCAGCGTGATGACTACCTACAATGAGCAGTTCTTC.

V usage is TRBV5-6 and J usage is TRBJ1-4; D ambiguous. The CDR3 is 12 amino acids. CDR1 and CDR2 from the germline V gene are SGHDT and YYEEEE. The V end was cut by 4 bases, the J end by 10 bases, with 11 bases between. CDR3: CASSTKDRKLFF. CDR3 nucleotides: TGTGCCAGCAGCACCAAGGACCGAAAACTGTTTTTT.

The chain is built from TRBV6-2 or TRBV6-3 and TRBJ2-7; D remains ambiguous. Trimming took 5 bases from V and 8 from J, leaving 10 bases between them. In germline, CDR1 is MNHEY, CDR2 SVGEGT. The CDR3 contains 11 residues. Written as DNA, the CDR3 is TGTGCCAGCAGTGCAGACAAAAAGCAGTACTTC. This sequence encodes CASSADKKQYF.

As regards this clonotype: With a much larger clone just one base away, this may be a read error. The chain carries TRBV13 and TRBJ1-6; no reliable D call. Per the germline V gene, CDR1 is PRHDT and CDR2 is FYEKMQ (reference sequence). This CDR3 is 16 amino acids long. CDR3 protein: CASNLLRANANSPLHF. CDR3 DNA sequence: TGTGCCAGCAACTTACTTAGGGCGAATGCCAATTCACCCCTCCACTTT. Based on the CDR3 plus reference TRBV13 and TRBJ1-6, the full variable domain is AAGVIQSPRHLIKEKRETATLKCYPIPRHDTVYWYQQGPGQDPQFLISFYEKMQSDKGSIPDRFSAQQFSDYHSELNMSSLELGDSALYFCASNLLRANANSPLHFGNGTRLTVT.

Comment on this clonotype: Its ends do not fully match the called genes, so a read error is possible. The chain carries TRBV7-9 and TRBJ2-3; 13 bases line up with TRBD2. The CDR3 length is 15 residues. Germline values: CDR1 SEHNR, CDR2 FQNEAQ (reference sequence). CDR3 region: CDSSLTSGRPGTQYF. CDR3 DNA: TGTGACAGCAGCTTGACTAGCGGGAGGCCGGGTACGCAGTATTTT.

The chain recombines TRBV6-5 with TRBJ1-2; D not resolved. The CDR3 has 15 amino acids. CDR1 and CDR2 from the germline V gene are MNHEY and SVGAGI. Trimming left V 6 bases short and J 0 bases short, with 14 bases between. CDR3 nucleotide sequence: TGTGCCAGCAGGGCCGGGAGGTACTCTAACTATGGCTACACCTTC. Protein product: CASRAGRYSNYGYTF.

This chain connects TRBV5-1 to TRBJ2-5; D not resolved. Deletions cut 0 bases from V and 3 bases from J, with 24 bases between. The CDR3 spans 19 residues. Germline assignment: CDR1 SGHRS and CDR2 YFSETQ. The CDR3 nucleotides are TGCGCCAGCAGCTTGGGGATTCGTGGCAGGATGGGTTGGAAAGAGACCCAGTACTTC. Its protein product is CASSLGIRGRMGWKETQYF.

V and J are TRBV4-3 and TRBJ2-1, with no clear D. Germline V gene data show CDR1 as LGHNA and CDR2 as YSLEER. The V gene lost 0 bases and the J gene lost 8 bases, with 17 bases spanning the gap. CDR3 length: 16 amino acids. The CDR3 region is CASSQDAPRNEDEQFF. CDR3 in DNA: TGCGCCAGCAGCCAAGATGCTCCACGGAATGAAGATGAGCAGTTCTTC.

The V gene is TRBV6-6, the J gene TRBJ1-1; a weak D match, TRBD1 (5 bases). The CDR3 is 13 residues long. Germline V gives CDR1 MNHNY, CDR2 SVGAGI (reference sequence). The V and J ends lost 8 bases and 10 bases respectively, with 20 bases between them. This chain's CDR3 is CASGHGGGERAFF. CDR3 in DNA: TGTGCCAGCGGGCATGGGGGTGGTGAGCGAGCTTTCTTT.

Concerning this clonotype: This may be a read error: a much more frequent sequence differs by one nucleotide. V gene TRBV28 combines with J gene TRBJ1-5, with 7 bases fitting TRBD1. Germline CDR1 MDHEN, CDR2 SYDVKM. The CDR3 is made up of 12 amino acids. V was clipped by 5 bases and J by 15 bases; unmatched bases: 10. The CDR3 spells CASSPPGQERHF. The CDR3 region has the DNA TGTGCCAGCAGTCCACCCGGACAGGAACGGCATTTT.

Ten or more counts support this clonotype. The chain is built from TRBV5-1 and TRBJ1-2; no definite D call. Germline assignment: CDR1 SGHRS and CDR2 YFSETQ. Trimming took 4 bases from V and 1 from J, leaving 8 bases between them. CDR3 length equals 13 residues. The chain's CDR3 is CASSIGINYGYTF. The DNA for the CDR3 is TGCGCCAGCAGCATTGGGATTAACTATGGCTACACCTTC.

To note about this clonotype: A much larger clone lies a single base off, so this may be a read error. The V and J genes are TRBV5-1 and TRBJ2-1; 9 bases fit TRBD1. Losses at the gene ends were 5 bases for V and 4 bases for J; bases not matched to a gene: 7. Germline V gives CDR1 SGHRS, CDR2 YFSETQ. The CDR3 totals 15 residues. The CDR3 region is CASRTGTGIYNEQFF. For the CDR3, the DNA is TGCGCCAGCAGAACCGGGACAGGGATTTACAATGAGCAGTTCTTC. Full variable domain (remainder filled in from reference TRBV5-1 and TRBJ2-1): KAGVTQTPRYLIKTRGQQVTLSCSPISGHRSVSWYQQTPGQGLQFLFEYFSETQRNKGNFPGRFSGRQFSNSRSEMNVSTLELGDSALYLCASRTGTGIYNEQFFGPGTRLTVL.

This clonotype was observed at least ten times. In DNA form, the CDR3 reads TGCGCCAGCAGCTTGGCCCCTATCAGGGGCGAGACCCAGTACTTC. This translates into CASSLAPIRGETQYF. V usage is TRBV5-1 and J usage is TRBJ2-5, with D possibly matching TRBD1 (6 bases). The CDR3 length is 15 residues. Germline CDR1 is SGHRS and CDR2 is YFSETQ. V dropped 0 bases and J dropped 5 bases, with 14 bases sitting between them.

The J gene is TRBJ2-7, the V gene TRBV27; TRBD2 matches 7 bases. The germline V gene encodes CDR1 MNHEY and CDR2 SMNVEV (reference sequence). Losses at the gene ends were 5 bases for V and 0 bases for J; bases not matched to a gene: 7. The CDR3 runs 15 residues. CDR3 residues: CASSDTSVDSYEQYF. CDR3 nucleotides: TGTGCCAGCAGTGATACTAGCGTTGACTCCTACGAGCAGTACTTC.

Regarding this clonotype: An end of the junction differs from the germline gene, which may be a read error. The chain is built from TRBV7-2 and TRBJ2-7, with a possible D match to TRBD1 (5 bases). Germline lookup yields CDR1 SGHTA and CDR2 FQGNSA. The CDR3 is 13 residues long. The CDR3 region is CASSPQGYYKQYF. The CDR3 coding sequence is TGTGCCAGCAGCCCCCAGGGATACTACAAGCAGTACTTC. The full variable domain, its missing parts supplied by reference TRBV7-2 and TRBJ2-7, is GAGVSQSPSNKVTEKGKDVELRCDPISGHTALYWYRQSLGQGLEFLIYFQGNSAPDKSGLPSDRFSAERTGGSVSTLTIQRTQQEDSAVYLCASSPQGYYKQYFGPGTRLTVT.